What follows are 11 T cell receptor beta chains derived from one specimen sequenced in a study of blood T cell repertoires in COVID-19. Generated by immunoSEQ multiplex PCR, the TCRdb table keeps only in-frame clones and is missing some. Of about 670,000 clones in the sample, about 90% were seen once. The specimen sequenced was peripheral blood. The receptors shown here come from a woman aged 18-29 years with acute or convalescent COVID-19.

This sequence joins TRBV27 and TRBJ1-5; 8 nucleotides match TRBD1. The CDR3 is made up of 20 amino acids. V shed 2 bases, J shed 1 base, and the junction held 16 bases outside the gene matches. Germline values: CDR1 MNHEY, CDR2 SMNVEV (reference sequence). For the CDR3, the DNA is TGTGCCAGCAGTTTAGAGTCCCCCGGACAGGGTCGGGTCAGCAATCAGCCCCAGCATTTT. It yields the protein CASSLESPGQGRVSNQPQHF.

The CDR3 spells CASSVGQGATGELFF. CDR3 DNA: TGTGCCAGCAGCGTGGGACAGGGGGCGACCGGGGAGCTGTTTTTT. The genes are TRBV2 and TRBJ2-2; 12 bases line up with TRBD1. V shed 6 bases and J 5 bases; nucleotides not matched to a gene: 4. This CDR3 has 15 amino acids. Germline CDR1 reads SNHLY; CDR2 reads FYNNEI.

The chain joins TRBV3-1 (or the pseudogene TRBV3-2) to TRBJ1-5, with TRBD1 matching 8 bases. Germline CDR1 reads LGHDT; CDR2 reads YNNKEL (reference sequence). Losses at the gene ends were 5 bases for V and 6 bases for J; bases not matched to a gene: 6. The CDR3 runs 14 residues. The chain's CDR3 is CASSSSGGSQPQHF. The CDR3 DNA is TGTGCCAGCAGCTCATCAGGGGGCAGTCAGCCCCAGCATTTT.

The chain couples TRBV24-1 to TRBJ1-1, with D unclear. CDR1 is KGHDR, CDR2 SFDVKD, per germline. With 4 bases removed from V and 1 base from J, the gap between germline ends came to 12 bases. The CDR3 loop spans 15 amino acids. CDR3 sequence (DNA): TGTGCCACCAGTGACCCCTCCAGATCGAACACTGAAGCTTTCTTT. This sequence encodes CATSDPSRSNTEAFF.

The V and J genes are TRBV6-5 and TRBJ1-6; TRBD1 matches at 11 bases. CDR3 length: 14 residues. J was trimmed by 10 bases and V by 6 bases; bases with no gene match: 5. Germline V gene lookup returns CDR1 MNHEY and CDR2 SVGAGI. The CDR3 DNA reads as TGTGCCAGCAGGATGGGACAGGGGGTATCACCCCTCCACTTT. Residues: CASRMGQGVSPLHF.

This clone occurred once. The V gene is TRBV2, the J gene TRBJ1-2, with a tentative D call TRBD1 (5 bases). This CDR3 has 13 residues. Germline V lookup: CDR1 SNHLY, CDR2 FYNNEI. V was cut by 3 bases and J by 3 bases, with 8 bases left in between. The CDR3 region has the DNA TGTGCCAGCAGTGAGGGAGGGGACTATGGCTACACCTTC. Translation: CASSEGGDYGYTF.

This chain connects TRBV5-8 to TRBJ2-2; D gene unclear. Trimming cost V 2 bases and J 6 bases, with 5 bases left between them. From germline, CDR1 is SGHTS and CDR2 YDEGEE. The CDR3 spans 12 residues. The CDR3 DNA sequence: TGTGCCAGCAGCTTAGCCGCCGGGGAGCTGTTTTTT. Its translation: CASSLAAGELFF.

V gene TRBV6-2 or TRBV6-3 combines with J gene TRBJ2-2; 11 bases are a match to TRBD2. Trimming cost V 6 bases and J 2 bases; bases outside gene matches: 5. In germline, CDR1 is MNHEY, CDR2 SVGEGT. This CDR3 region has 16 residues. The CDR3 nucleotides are TGTGCCAGCAGCAAGACTAGCGGGGCTAACACCGGGGAGCTGTTTTTT. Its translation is CASSKTSGANTGELFF.

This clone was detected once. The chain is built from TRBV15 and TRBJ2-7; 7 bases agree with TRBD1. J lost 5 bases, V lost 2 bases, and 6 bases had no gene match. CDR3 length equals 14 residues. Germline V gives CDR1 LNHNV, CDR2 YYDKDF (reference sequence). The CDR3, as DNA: TGTGCCACCAGCAGACCGGGACAGTACCACGAGCAGTACTTC. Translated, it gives CATSRPGQYHEQYF.

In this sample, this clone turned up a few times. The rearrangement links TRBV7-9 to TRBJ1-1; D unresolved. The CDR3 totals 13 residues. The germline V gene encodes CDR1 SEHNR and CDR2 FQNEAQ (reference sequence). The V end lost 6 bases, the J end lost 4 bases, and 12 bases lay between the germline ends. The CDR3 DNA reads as TGTGCCAGCAGAGAACGGGAGGTCACTGAAGCTTTCTTT. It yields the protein CASREREVTEAFF. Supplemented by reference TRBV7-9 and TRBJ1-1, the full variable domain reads DTGVSQNPRHKITKRGQNVTFRCDPISEHNRLYWYRQTLGQGPEFLTYFQNEAQLEKSRLLSDRFSAERPKGSFSTLEIQRTEQGDSAMYLCASREREVTEAFFGQGTRLTVV.

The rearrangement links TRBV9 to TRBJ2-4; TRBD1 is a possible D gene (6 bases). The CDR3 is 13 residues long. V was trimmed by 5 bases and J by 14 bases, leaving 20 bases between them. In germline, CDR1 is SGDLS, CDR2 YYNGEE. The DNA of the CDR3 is TGTGCCAGCAGTCCTGATGGACAGTTTAAGAAGTACTTC. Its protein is CASSPDGQFKKYF.